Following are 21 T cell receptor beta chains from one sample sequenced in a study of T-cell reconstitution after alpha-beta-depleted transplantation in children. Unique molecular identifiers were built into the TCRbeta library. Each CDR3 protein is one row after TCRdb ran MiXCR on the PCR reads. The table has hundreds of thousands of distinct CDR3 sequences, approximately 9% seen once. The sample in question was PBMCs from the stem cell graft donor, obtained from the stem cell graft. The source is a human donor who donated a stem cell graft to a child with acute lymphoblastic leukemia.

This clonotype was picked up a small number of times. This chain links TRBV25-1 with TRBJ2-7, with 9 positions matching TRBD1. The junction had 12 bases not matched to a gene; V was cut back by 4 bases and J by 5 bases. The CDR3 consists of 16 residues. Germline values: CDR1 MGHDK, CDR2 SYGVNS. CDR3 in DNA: TGTGCCAGCAGTGGGATACAGGGGGCAAAGAGGGACGAGCAGTACTTC. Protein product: CASSGIQGAKRDEQYF.

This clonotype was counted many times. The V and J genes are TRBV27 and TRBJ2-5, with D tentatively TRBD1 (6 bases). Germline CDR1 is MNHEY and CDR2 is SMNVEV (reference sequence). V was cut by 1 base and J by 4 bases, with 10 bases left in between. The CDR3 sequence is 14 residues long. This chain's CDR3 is CASSLWGRGETQYF. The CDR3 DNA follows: TGTGCCAGCAGTTTATGGGGCAGGGGAGAGACCCAGTACTTC.

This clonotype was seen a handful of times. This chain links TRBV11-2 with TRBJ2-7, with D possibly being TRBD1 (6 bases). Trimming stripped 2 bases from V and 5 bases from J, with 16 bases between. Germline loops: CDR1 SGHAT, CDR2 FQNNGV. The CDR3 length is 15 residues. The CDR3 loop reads CASSLLSGAPDEQYF. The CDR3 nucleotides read TGTGCCAGCAGCTTACTGTCAGGGGCCCCTGACGAGCAGTACTTC.

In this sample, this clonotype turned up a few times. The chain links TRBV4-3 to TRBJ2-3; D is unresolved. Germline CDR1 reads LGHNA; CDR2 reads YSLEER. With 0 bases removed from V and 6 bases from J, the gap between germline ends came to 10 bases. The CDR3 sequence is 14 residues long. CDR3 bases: TGCGCCAGCAGCCAAGACTACTCCTGGGATACGCAGTATTTT. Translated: CASSQDYSWDTQYF.

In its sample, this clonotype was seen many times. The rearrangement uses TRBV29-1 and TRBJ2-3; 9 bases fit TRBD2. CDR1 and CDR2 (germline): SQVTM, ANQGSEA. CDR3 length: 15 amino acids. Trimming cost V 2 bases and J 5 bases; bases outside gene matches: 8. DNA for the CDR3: TGCAGCGTTGAAACGGCGGGGGGGCCGGGAGATACGCAGTATTTT. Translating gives CSVETAGGPGDTQYF.

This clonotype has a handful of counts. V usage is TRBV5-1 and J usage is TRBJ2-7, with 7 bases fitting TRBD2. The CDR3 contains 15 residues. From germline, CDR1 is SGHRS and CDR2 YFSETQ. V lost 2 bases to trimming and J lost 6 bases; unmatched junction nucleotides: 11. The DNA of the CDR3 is TGCGCCAGCAGCTTCTTGCAGGGAGGGAGTCCCGAGCAGTACTTC. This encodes CASSFLQGGSPEQYF. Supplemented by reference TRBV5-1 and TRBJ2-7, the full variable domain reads KAGVTQTPRYLIKTRGQQVTLSCSPISGHRSVSWYQQTPGQGLQFLFEYFSETQRNKGNFPGRFSGRQFSNSRSEMNVSTLELGDSALYLCASSFLQGGSPEQYFGPGTRLTVT.

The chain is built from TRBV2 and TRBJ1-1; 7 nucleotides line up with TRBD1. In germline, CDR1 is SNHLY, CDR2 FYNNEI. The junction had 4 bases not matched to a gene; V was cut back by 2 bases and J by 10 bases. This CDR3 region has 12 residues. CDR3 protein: CASSETQGGAFF. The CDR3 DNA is TGTGCCAGCAGTGAAACCCAGGGGGGAGCTTTCTTT.

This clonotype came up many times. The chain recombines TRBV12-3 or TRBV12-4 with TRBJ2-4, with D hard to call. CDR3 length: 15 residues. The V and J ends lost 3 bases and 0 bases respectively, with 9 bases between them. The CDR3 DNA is TGTGCCAGCAGTTTCTTGAGGACAGCCAAAAACATTCAGTACTTC. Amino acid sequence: CASSFLRTAKNIQYF.

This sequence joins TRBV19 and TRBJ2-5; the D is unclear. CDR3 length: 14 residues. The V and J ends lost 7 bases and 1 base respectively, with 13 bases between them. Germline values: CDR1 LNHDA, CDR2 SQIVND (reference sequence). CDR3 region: CASTKTLAQETQYF. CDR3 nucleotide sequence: TGTGCCAGTACGAAGACATTAGCCCAAGAGACCCAGTACTTC.

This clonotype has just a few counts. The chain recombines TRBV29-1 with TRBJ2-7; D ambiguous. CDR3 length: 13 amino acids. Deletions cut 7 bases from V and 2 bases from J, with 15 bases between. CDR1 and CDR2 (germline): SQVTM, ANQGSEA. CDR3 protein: CSARTAGTYEQYF. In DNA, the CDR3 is TGCAGCGCTCGTACCGCTGGAACCTACGAGCAGTACTTC.

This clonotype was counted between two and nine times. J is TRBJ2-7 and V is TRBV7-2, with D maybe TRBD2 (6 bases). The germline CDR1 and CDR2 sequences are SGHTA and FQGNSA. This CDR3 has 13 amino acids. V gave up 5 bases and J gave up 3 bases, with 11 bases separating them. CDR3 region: CASSPGLLYEQYF. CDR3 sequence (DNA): TGTGCCAGCAGCCCGGGACTGCTCTACGAGCAGTACTTC.

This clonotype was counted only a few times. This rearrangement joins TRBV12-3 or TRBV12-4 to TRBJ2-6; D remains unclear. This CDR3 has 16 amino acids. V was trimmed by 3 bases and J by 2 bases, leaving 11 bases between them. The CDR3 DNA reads TGTGCCAGCAGTTTTTCAAGGAGTACTGGGGCCAACGTCCTGACTTTC. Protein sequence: CASSFSRSTGANVLTF.

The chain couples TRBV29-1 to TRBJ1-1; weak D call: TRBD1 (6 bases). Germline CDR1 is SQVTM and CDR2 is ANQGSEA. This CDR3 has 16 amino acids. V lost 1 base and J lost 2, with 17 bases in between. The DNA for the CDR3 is TGCAGCGTTGAAGGGGGGGAAAGGGGGGAAAACACTGAAGCTTTCTTT. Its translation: CSVEGGERGENTEAFF.

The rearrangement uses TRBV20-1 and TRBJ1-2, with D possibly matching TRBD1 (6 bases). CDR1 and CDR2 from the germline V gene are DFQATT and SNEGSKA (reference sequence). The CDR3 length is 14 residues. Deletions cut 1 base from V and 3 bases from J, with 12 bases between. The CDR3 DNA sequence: TGCAGTGCTAGAGGACAGAGGGGGGACTATGGCTACACCTTC. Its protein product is CSARGQRGDYGYTF.

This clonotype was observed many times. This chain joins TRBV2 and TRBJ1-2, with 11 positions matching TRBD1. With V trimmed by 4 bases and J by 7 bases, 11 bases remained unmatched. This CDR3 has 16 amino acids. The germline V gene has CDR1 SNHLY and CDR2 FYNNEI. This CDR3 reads CASSAKGQGALIGYTF. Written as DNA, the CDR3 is TGTGCCAGCAGTGCTAAAGGACAGGGGGCGCTTATTGGCTACACCTTC.

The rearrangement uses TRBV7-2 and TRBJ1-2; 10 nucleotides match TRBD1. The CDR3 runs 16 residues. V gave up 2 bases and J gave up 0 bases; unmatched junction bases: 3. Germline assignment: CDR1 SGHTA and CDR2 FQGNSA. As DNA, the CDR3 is TGTGCCAGCAGCTTAATGGGACAGGGGACTAACTATGGCTACACCTTC. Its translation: CASSLMGQGTNYGYTF.

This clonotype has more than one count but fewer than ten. The CDR3 coding sequence is TGTGCCACCAGCAGAGAAGGAAACCATCAGCCCCAGCATTTT. Protein sequence: CATSREGNHQPQHF. The chain is built from TRBV15 and TRBJ1-5; D ambiguous. Germline CDR1 is LNHNV and CDR2 is YYDKDF (reference sequence). This CDR3 has 14 residues. V lost 0 bases to trimming and J lost 5 bases, with 8 bases between them.

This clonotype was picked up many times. CDR3 region: CASSLEASGDYEQYF. The CDR3 DNA reads TGCGCCAGCAGCTTGGAGGCTAGCGGGGACTACGAGCAGTACTTC. V usage is TRBV5-1 and J usage is TRBJ2-7; TRBD2 matches at 9 bases. Germline CDR1 SGHRS, CDR2 YFSETQ. The V gene end was trimmed by 0 bases and the J gene end by 3 bases; junction bases not matched to a gene: 4. CDR3 length: 15 amino acids.

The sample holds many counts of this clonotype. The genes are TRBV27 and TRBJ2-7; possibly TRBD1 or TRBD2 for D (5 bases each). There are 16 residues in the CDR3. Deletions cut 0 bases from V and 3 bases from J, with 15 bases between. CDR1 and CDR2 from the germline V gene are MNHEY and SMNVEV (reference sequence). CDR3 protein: CASSLSPSGARYEQYF. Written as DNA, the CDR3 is TGTGCCAGCAGTTTATCGCCCTCCGGGGCCCGCTACGAGCAGTACTTC.

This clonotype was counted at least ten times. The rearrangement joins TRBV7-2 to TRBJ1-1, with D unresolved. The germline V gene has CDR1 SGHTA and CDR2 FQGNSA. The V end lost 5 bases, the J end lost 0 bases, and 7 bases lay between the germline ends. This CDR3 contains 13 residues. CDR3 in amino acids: CASSPRLNTEAFF. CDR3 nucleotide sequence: TGTGCCAGCAGCCCCCGGTTGAACACTGAAGCTTTCTTT.

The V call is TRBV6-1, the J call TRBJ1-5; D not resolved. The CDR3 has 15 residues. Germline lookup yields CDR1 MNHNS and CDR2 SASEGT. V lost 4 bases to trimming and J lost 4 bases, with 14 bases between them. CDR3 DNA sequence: TGTGCCAGCAGTGCGGGTCGGACGGAAAATCAGCCCCAGCATTTT. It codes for CASSAGRTENQPQHF.